These T cell receptor beta chains were read from a single sample in a study of cytomegalovirus exposure and HLA in healthy donors. This table comes from immunoSEQ multiplex PCR, and its TCRdb copy is limited to in-frame clones, with some not included. The sample yields about 270,000 clones, around 85% seen once. Sequencing input: PBMCs. The receptors derive from a woman aged 18 to 35 in good health and CMV-seronegative. Each CDR3 is given with its conserved first and last residue. D genes are given only for firm matches. Clone size appears in some rows only: once, few, many, or a class for an expanded clone.

D gene: TRBD2
clone size: NA
V gene: TRBV11-3
J gene: TRBJ2-5
CDR3 DNA: TGTGCCAGCAGCCTGCTAGGGTTAGCGGGACAAGAGACCCAGTACTTC
CDR3 protein: CASSLLGLAGQETQYF

D gene: TRBD1
clone size: few
V gene: TRBV4-2
J gene: TRBJ2-7
CDR3 DNA: TGTGCCAGCAGCCAAGATCCCGGACAGGGGGCGACGCGATACTTC
CDR3 protein: CASSQDPGQGATRYF

D gene: TRBD1
clone size: NA
V gene: TRBV13
J gene: TRBJ2-3
CDR3 DNA: TGTGCCAGCAGCCAAAAGACAGGGGTAACAGATACGCAGTATTTT
CDR3 protein: CASSQKTGVTDTQYF

D gene: NA
clone size: NA
V gene: TRBV27
J gene: TRBJ2-1
CDR3 DNA: TGTGCCAGCAGTTTTGTTCAGGGCACCTACAATGAGCAGTTCTTC
CDR3 protein: CASSFVQGTYNEQFF

D gene: TRBD1
clone size: NA
V gene: TRBV5-1
J gene: TRBJ1-3
CDR3 DNA: TGCGCCAGCAGCGTGACAGGGACCGACTCTGGAAACACCATATATTTT
CDR3 protein: CASSVTGTDSGNTIYF

D gene: NA
clone size: few
V gene: TRBV9
J gene: TRBJ1-2
CDR3 DNA: TGTGCCAGCAGCGTAGACAGCTATGGCTACACCTTC
CDR3 protein: CASSVDSYGYTF

D gene: NA
clone size: NA
V gene: TRBV28
J gene: TRBJ1-2
CDR3 DNA: TGTGCCAGCAGTTATAATTCTCGGGGCTACACCTTC
CDR3 protein: CASSYNSRGYTF

D gene: NA
clone size: NA
V gene: TRBV5-1
J gene: TRBJ2-1
CDR3 DNA: TGCGCCAGCAGCCTTGGGCCCAGTTCGGCCCACTCCAATGAGCAGTTCTTC
CDR3 protein: CASSLGPSSAHSNEQFF

D gene: TRBD1
clone size: NA
V gene: TRBV11-2
J gene: TRBJ2-2
CDR3 DNA: TGTGCCAGCAGCTTGCTGGACAGGGGAATATCCGGGGAGCTGTTTTTT
CDR3 protein: CASSLLDRGISGELFF

D gene: TRBD1
clone size: NA
V gene: TRBV29-1
J gene: TRBJ1-2
CDR3 DNA: TGCAGCGTTGAAGGGGGGCAGGGGGACTATGGCTACACCTTC
CDR3 protein: CSVEGGQGDYGYTF

D gene: NA
clone size: once
V gene: TRBV2
J gene: TRBJ1-1
CDR3 DNA: TGTGCCAGCAGTGAACAGGGAAACACTGAAGCTTTCTTT
CDR3 protein: CASSEQGNTEAFF

D gene: TRBD1
clone size: NA
V gene: TRBV10-1
J gene: TRBJ1-1
CDR3 DNA: TGCGCCAGCAGCCCGGGACAGGGAATTACTGAAGCTTTCTTT
CDR3 protein: CASSPGQGITEAFF

D gene: TRBD2
clone size: NA
V gene: TRBV9
J gene: TRBJ2-1
CDR3 DNA: TGTGCCAGCAGCGGGACTAGCGCATACAATGAGCAGTTCTTC
CDR3 protein: CASSGTSAYNEQFF

D gene: NA
clone size: NA
V gene: TRBV2
J gene: TRBJ1-3
CDR3 DNA: TGTGCCAGCAGTGAAGGTCTGGGCTGGACTGGAAACACCATATATTTT
CDR3 protein: CASSEGLGWTGNTIYF

D gene: TRBD1
clone size: NA
V gene: TRBV5-4
J gene: TRBJ2-7
CDR3 DNA: TGTGCCAGCACCAAACAGGGGCGTCACTCCTACGAGCAGTACTTC
CDR3 protein: CASTKQGRHSYEQYF

D gene: NA
clone size: NA
V gene: TRBV18
J gene: TRBJ2-6
CDR3 DNA: TGTGCCAGCTCCCTTGACAGCTCTGGGGCCAACGTCCTGACTTTC
CDR3 protein: CASSLDSSGANVLTF

D gene: TRBD2
clone size: NA
V gene: TRBV2
J gene: TRBJ2-1
CDR3 DNA: TGTGCCAACTTGGGACTAGCGGGAGGAAATGAGCAGTTCTTC
CDR3 protein: CANLGLAGGNEQFF

D gene: TRBD2
clone size: NA
V gene: TRBV30
J gene: TRBJ2-1
CDR3 DNA: TGTGCCTGGAGTGTTGATAGCGGGATCAGAGAGCAGTTCTTC
CDR3 protein: CAWSVDSGIREQFF

D gene: NA
clone size: NA
V gene: TRBV2
J gene: TRBJ2-6
CDR3 DNA: TGTGCCAGCACCGAGGGCTCTGGGGCCAACGTCCTGACTTTC
CDR3 protein: CASTEGSGANVLTF

D gene: TRBD2
clone size: NA
V gene: TRBV5-1
J gene: TRBJ2-1
CDR3 DNA: TGCGCCAGCAGCGGAAGCGGGAGCTATGAGCAGTTCTTC
CDR3 protein: CASSGSGSYEQFF

D gene: TRBD1
clone size: NA
V gene: TRBV18
J gene: TRBJ1-1
CDR3 DNA: TGTGCCAGCTCACCTATGGGACAGGGGTTAATGAACACTGAAGCTTTCTTT
CDR3 protein: CASSPMGQGLMNTEAFF

D gene: NA
clone size: NA
V gene: TRBV7-3
J gene: TRBJ1-1
CDR3 DNA: TGTGCCAGCAGCTCCCAGGTCGGGGTATCGGGAGCTTTCTTT
CDR3 protein: CASSSQVGVSGAFF

D gene: NA
clone size: few
V gene: TRBV6-5
J gene: TRBJ1-2
CDR3 DNA: TGTGCCAGCAGTAGAACAGCTAACTATGGCTACACCTTC
CDR3 protein: CASSRTANYGYTF

D gene: TRBD1
clone size: NA
V gene: TRBV7-2
J gene: TRBJ1-4
CDR3 DNA: TGTGCCAGCAGCTTAGTCCCGACAGGGCTCGGCAGTGAAAAACTGTTTTTT
CDR3 protein: CASSLVPTGLGSEKLFF

D gene: NA
clone size: NA
V gene: TRBV30
J gene: TRBJ1-5
CDR3 DNA: TGTGCCTGGGCCCGGGATCAACGGCAGCCCCAGCATTTT
CDR3 protein: CAWARDQRQPQHF

D gene: NA
clone size: few
V gene: TRBV27
J gene: TRBJ1-2
CDR3 DNA: TGTGCCAGCAGCCTAGAACCTAACTATGGCTACACCTTC
CDR3 protein: CASSLEPNYGYTF

D gene: NA
clone size: NA
V gene: TRBV7-9
J gene: TRBJ2-7
CDR3 DNA: TGTGCCAGCAGCTTATCACAGCTCTTCGAGCAGTACTTC
CDR3 protein: CASSLSQLFEQYF

D gene: TRBD1
clone size: NA
V gene: TRBV7-9
J gene: TRBJ2-7
CDR3 DNA: TGTGCCAGCAGCTTAGAGTGGGGCAGGGGGCTCGAGCAGTACTTC
CDR3 protein: CASSLEWGRGLEQYF

D gene: TRBD1
clone size: NA
V gene: TRBV28
J gene: TRBJ2-7
CDR3 DNA: TGTGCCAGCAGTTTTTCCGGGACAGGGGGCGCAGCCTACGAGCAGTACTTC
CDR3 protein: CASSFSGTGGAAYEQYF

D gene: NA
clone size: NA
V gene: TRBV10-1
J gene: TRBJ1-5
CDR3 DNA: TGCGCCAGCAGTGAGTCAAGAGGTCGCCAGCCCCAGCATTTT
CDR3 protein: CASSESRGRQPQHF

D gene: NA
clone size: NA
V gene: TRBV19
J gene: TRBJ2-7
CDR3 DNA: TGTGCCAGTAGTCCCCGCCGACGGCCCGGGGACGAGCAGTACTTC
CDR3 protein: CASSPRRRPGDEQYF

D gene: TRBD1
clone size: NA
V gene: TRBV30
J gene: TRBJ1-5
CDR3 DNA: TGTGCCTGGAGCGCGCAGGGGGGATATCAGCCCCAGCATTTT
CDR3 protein: CAWSAQGGYQPQHF

D gene: NA
clone size: NA
V gene: TRBV5-4
J gene: TRBJ1-2
CDR3 DNA: TGTGCCAGCAGCTTGGTCGGCGGCGATGGCTACACCTTC
CDR3 protein: CASSLVGGDGYTF

D gene: NA
clone size: once
V gene: TRBV30
J gene: TRBJ1-1
CDR3 DNA: TGTGCCTGGAGCGAGGACTGGCTAGACACTGAAGCTTTCTTT
CDR3 protein: CAWSEDWLDTEAFF

D gene: TRBD2
clone size: NA
V gene: TRBV30
J gene: TRBJ2-7
CDR3 DNA: TGTGCCTGGACTCGGACTAGCGGCTCCTACGAGCAGTACTTC
CDR3 protein: CAWTRTSGSYEQYF

D gene: TRBD2
clone size: NA
V gene: TRBV7-8
J gene: TRBJ2-7
CDR3 DNA: TGTGCCAGCAGCGGAACGGGACTAGCGGGGGGGAGGAGCGAGCAGTACTTC
CDR3 protein: CASSGTGLAGGRSEQYF

D gene: TRBD1
clone size: NA
V gene: TRBV5-1
J gene: TRBJ2-7
CDR3 DNA: TGCGCCAGCAGCTTGGGACAGGGAGAAAGCGAGCAGTACTTC
CDR3 protein: CASSLGQGESEQYF

D gene: TRBD1
clone size: NA
V gene: TRBV18
J gene: TRBJ1-6
CDR3 DNA: TGTGCCAGCTCCCCACAGGGGCTAAATTCACCCCTCCACTTT
CDR3 protein: CASSPQGLNSPLHF

D gene: NA
clone size: NA
V gene: TRBV9
J gene: TRBJ2-3
CDR3 DNA: TGTGCCAGCAGCGGACCATCAGGTGATACGCAGTATTTT
CDR3 protein: CASSGPSGDTQYF

D gene: NA
clone size: NA
V gene: TRBV4-1
J gene: TRBJ1-6
CDR3 DNA: TGCGCCAGCAGCCAAGTTCCGGTGCCCGCTAATTCACCCCTCCACTTT
CDR3 protein: CASSQVPVPANSPLHF

D gene: TRBD1
clone size: NA
V gene: TRBV13
J gene: TRBJ2-2
CDR3 DNA: TGTGCCAGCAGCTCCTCCATCCAGGGGGTCACCGGGGAGCTGTTTTTT
CDR3 protein: CASSSSIQGVTGELFF

D gene: NA
clone size: NA
V gene: TRBV2
J gene: TRBJ2-2
CDR3 DNA: TGTGCCAGCAGTGGGGCCCTGAACACCGGGGAGCTGTTTTTT
CDR3 protein: CASSGALNTGELFF

D gene: NA
clone size: NA
V gene: TRBV9
J gene: TRBJ1-6
CDR3 DNA: TGTGCCAGCTCGAGTAGCGGCTCCTATAATTCACCCCTCCACTTT
CDR3 protein: CASSSSGSYNSPLHF

D gene: TRBD2
clone size: NA
V gene: TRBV7-8
J gene: TRBJ2-3
CDR3 DNA: TGTGCCAGCAGCTCCAGACTAGCGGGAGGTTACACAGATACGCAGTATTTT
CDR3 protein: CASSSRLAGGYTDTQYF

D gene: NA
clone size: NA
V gene: TRBV4-3
J gene: TRBJ2-2
CDR3 DNA: TGCGCCAGCAGCCAAGATTTTATTGCGGCCGGGGAGCTGTTTTTT
CDR3 protein: CASSQDFIAAGELFF

D gene: NA
clone size: NA
V gene: TRBV6-6
J gene: TRBJ1-2
CDR3 DNA: TGTGCCGCTAAAACAGGGAACTATGGCTACACCTTC
CDR3 protein: CAAKTGNYGYTF

D gene: NA
clone size: once
V gene: TRBV5-4
J gene: TRBJ2-7
CDR3 DNA: TGTGCCAGCAGCTTGGGATTAGCGTCAATCTACGAGCAGTACTTC
CDR3 protein: CASSLGLASIYEQYF

D gene: NA
clone size: once
V gene: TRBV6-1
J gene: TRBJ1-5
CDR3 DNA: TGTGCCAGCAGAAGACAGGCGATCAATCAGCCCCAGCATTTT
CDR3 protein: CASRRQAINQPQHF

D gene: NA
clone size: NA
V gene: TRBV5-1
J gene: TRBJ1-2
CDR3 DNA: TGCGCCAGCAGCCCAGGGAATCTTGGCTACACCTTC
CDR3 protein: CASSPGNLGYTF

D gene: NA
clone size: NA
V gene: TRBV7-5
J gene: TRBJ1-2
CDR3 DNA: TGTGTCAGAAGCTTACTGACAGGAATTTATGGCTACACCTTC
CDR3 protein: CVRSLLTGIYGYTF

D gene: TRBD1
clone size: NA
V gene: TRBV5-1
J gene: TRBJ1-4
CDR3 DNA: TGCGCCAGCAGCGCGGACAGGGTCGGGGAAAAACTGTTTTTT
CDR3 protein: CASSADRVGEKLFF

D gene: NA
clone size: NA
V gene: TRBV15
J gene: TRBJ2-6
CDR3 DNA: TGTGCCACCAGCAGAGATCGAGCGGGCCCTGGGGCCAACGTCCTGACTTTC
CDR3 protein: CATSRDRAGPGANVLTF

D gene: TRBD2
clone size: NA
V gene: TRBV6-5
J gene: TRBJ2-3
CDR3 DNA: TGTGCCAGCAGGTACCGACTAGCGGGCACAAATACGCAGTATTTT
CDR3 protein: CASRYRLAGTNTQYF

D gene: NA
clone size: NA
V gene: TRBV9
J gene: TRBJ1-4
CDR3 DNA: TGTGCCAGCAGCGTCGGACAGTCAACTAATGAAAAACTGTTTTTT
CDR3 protein: CASSVGQSTNEKLFF

D gene: TRBD2
clone size: NA
V gene: TRBV7-8
J gene: TRBJ2-7
CDR3 DNA: TGTGCCAGCAGCCCCTATCCCGGGAGGGCCTACGAGCAGTACTTC
CDR3 protein: CASSPYPGRAYEQYF

D gene: TRBD1
clone size: NA
V gene: TRBV5-1
J gene: TRBJ2-7
CDR3 DNA: TGCGCCAGCAGAGTCTCGTGGCAGGGGGCTGCCTACGAGCAGTACTTC
CDR3 protein: CASRVSWQGAAYEQYF

D gene: NA
clone size: NA
V gene: TRBV18
J gene: TRBJ1-2
CDR3 DNA: TGTGCCAGCTCATCGTCTAAAGTCAGGGAGGACTATGGCTACACCTTC
CDR3 protein: CASSSSKVREDYGYTF

D gene: NA
clone size: NA
V gene: TRBV7-2
J gene: TRBJ1-1
CDR3 DNA: TGTGCCAGCAGCTCCCTCGTGCAGGGTGGTACTGAAGCTTTCTTT
CDR3 protein: CASSSLVQGGTEAFF